This T cell receptor beta chain was obtained from a study of blood T cell repertoires in COVID-19. Overall study: PBMCs, B-cell-depleted T cells, or T cells were the source of the cDNA or gDNA that made up the material.

Germline CDR1 reads LGHNA; CDR2 reads YNFKEQ. The CDR3 loop spans 16 amino acids. Trimming removed 0 bases from V and 5 bases from J, with 11 bases in between. Method: immunoSEQ multiplex PCR; TCRdb's copy keeps in-frame clones and lacks some. The table shows approximately 300,000 clones, with around 90% occurring only once. Material for sequencing was PBMCs or T cells enriched from blood (not recorded which). This chain links TRBV4-2 with TRBJ1-6; a weak D match, TRBD1 (6 bases). The receptor comes from a man aged 55 to 70 who had recovered from COVID-19. CDR3 protein: CASSQDETGHNSPLHF. CDR3 DNA sequence: TGTGCCAGCAGCCAAGACGAGACAGGCCATAATTCACCCCTCCACTTT.